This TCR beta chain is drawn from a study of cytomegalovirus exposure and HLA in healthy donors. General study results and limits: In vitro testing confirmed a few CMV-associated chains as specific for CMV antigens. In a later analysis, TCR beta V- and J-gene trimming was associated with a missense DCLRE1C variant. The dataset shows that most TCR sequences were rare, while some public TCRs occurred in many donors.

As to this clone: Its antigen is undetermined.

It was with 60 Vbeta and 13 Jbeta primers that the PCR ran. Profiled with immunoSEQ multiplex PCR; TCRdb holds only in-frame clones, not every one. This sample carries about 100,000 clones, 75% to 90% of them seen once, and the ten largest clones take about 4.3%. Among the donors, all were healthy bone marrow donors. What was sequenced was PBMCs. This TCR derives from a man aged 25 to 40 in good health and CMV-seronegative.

CDR3 protein: CASRWQAIGETQYF. The DNA of the CDR3 is TGTGCCAGCAGGTGGCAGGCCATCGGAGAGACCCAGTACTTC. The chain recombines TRBV2 with TRBJ2-5; D gene uncertain. Trimming stripped 6 bases from V and 4 bases from J, with 15 bases between. The germline gives CDR1 SNHLY, CDR2 FYNNEI. The CDR3 runs to 14 residues.